Below, 29 T cell receptor beta chains from the same sample are listed, as sequenced in a study of blood T cells in healthy people across ages. For the second PCR, which ran for roughly 6 to 11 cycles, a sample-barcoded 5' primer and a J-beta primer mix were used. TCRdb independently ran MiXCR on the 5' RACE reads; one entry per CDR3 protein. The table shows about 670,000 distinct CDR3 sequences, with approximately 40% occurring only once. Material for sequencing was blood. The receptors come from a man older than 75 in good health.

For this clonotype: Just one base apart from a much larger clone, this may be a read error. This rearrangement joins TRBV6-2 or TRBV6-3 to TRBJ2-4; D remains ambiguous. The last part of the DNA fits TRBJ2-7 better; the J call may be wrong. The CDR3 length is 16 residues. Germline CDR1 and CDR2: MNHEY and SVGEGT. CDR3 loop: CASSYAGSGRSYEQYF. Here the CDR3 DNA reads TGTGCCAGCAGTTACGCCGGGTCAGGCCGTTCCTACGAGCAGTACTTC.

The chain employs TRBV4-1 and TRBJ2-5; TRBD2 matches at 10 bases. The CDR3 contains 17 residues. Germline CDR1 and CDR2: MGHRA and YSYEKL. The junction had 10 bases not matched to a gene; V was cut back by 1 base and J by 5 bases. The CDR3 loop is CASSQVAAGGPGETQYF. The CDR3 region has the DNA TGCGCCAGCAGCCAAGTAGCAGCGGGGGGGCCCGGGGAGACCCAGTACTTC.

This clonotype was seen more than once but under ten times. The chain combines TRBV6-2 or TRBV6-3 with TRBJ2-1; maybe TRBD2 (6 bases). The CDR3 sequence is 15 residues long. Germline V gives CDR1 MNHEY, CDR2 SVGEGT. The V and J ends lost 6 bases and 4 bases respectively, with 16 bases between them. For the CDR3, the DNA is TGTGCCAGCAGGGAGACTAGGCCCCCTTACAATGAGCAGTTCTTC. This gives the protein CASRETRPPYNEQFF.

Worth noting for this clonotype: A much larger clone differs from this one at a single base, so this may be a read error. The rearrangement uses TRBV25-1 and TRBJ2-7, with D perhaps matching TRBD1 (6 bases). There are 12 residues in the CDR3. CDR1 is MGHDK and CDR2 is SYGVNS in the germline V gene. The CDR3 region is CVSSRNRDEQYF. CDR3 bases: TGTGTCAGCAGTCGAAACAGGGACGAGCAGTACTTC.

In its sample, this clonotype was seen a few times. V and J are TRBV9 and TRBJ1-4; no definite D call. The germline V gene encodes CDR1 SGDLS and CDR2 YYNGEE. The CDR3 is 16 residues long. V was shortened by 0 bases and J by 4 bases, with 13 bases between the two germline ends. The CDR3 sequence is CASSVGIADGNEKLFF. The CDR3 DNA reads as TGTGCCAGCAGCGTAGGGATTGCGGATGGTAATGAAAAACTGTTTTTT.

On this clonotype: Mismatch with germline at one junction end may stem from a read error. The CDR3 spells CPSSEDRSSTDTQYF. As DNA, the CDR3 is TGTCCCAGCAGTGAGGACAGGTCTAGCACAGATACGCAGTATTTT. The chain links TRBV25-1 to TRBJ2-3, with TRBD1 identical over 7 bases. This CDR3 contains 15 residues. Germline V gene data show CDR1 as MGHDK and CDR2 as SYGVNS.

This clonotype was counted between two and nine times. The V and J genes are TRBV7-2 and TRBJ1-1; D remains ambiguous. The germline V gene encodes CDR1 SGHTA and CDR2 FQGNSA. The CDR3 runs to 14 residues. Trimming took 1 base from V and 2 from J, leaving 8 bases between them. The CDR3: CASSLVVPNTEAFF. CDR3 bases: TGTGCCAGCAGCTTAGTGGTTCCCAACACTGAAGCTTTCTTT.

This chain uses TRBV25-1 with TRBJ1-1; 8 nucleotides agree with TRBD1. Trimming removed 6 bases from V and 4 bases from J; junction bases left unmatched: 7. CDR1 and CDR2 (germline): MGHDK, SYGVNS. This CDR3 is built from 14 residues. The CDR3 reads CASSGQGMSTEAFF. In DNA form, the CDR3 reads TGTGCCAGCAGCGGACAGGGAATGAGCACTGAAGCTTTCTTT.

This chain joins TRBV20-1 and TRBJ2-4; maybe TRBD2 (5 bases). Germline CDR1 DFQATT, CDR2 SNEGSKA (reference sequence). There are 16 residues in the CDR3. Deletions cut 3 bases from V and 1 base from J, with 16 bases between. CDR3 nucleotide sequence: TGCAGTGCTAGTCGTCGGGGAAACTCGGCCAAAAACATTCAGTACTTC. Amino acid sequence: CSASRRGNSAKNIQYF.

The chain carries TRBV7-2 and TRBJ1-1, with TRBD1 identical over 7 bases. Unmatched junction bases numbered 12, after V lost 2 bases and J lost 6 bases. Per the germline V gene, CDR1 is SGHTA and CDR2 is FQGNSA. The CDR3 has 16 residues. The DNA for the CDR3 is TGTGCCAGCAGCTTACGGTTTGGTCAGGGGGACGCTGAAGCTTTCTTT. Its protein is CASSLRFGQGDAEAFF.

This clonotype turned up a few times. The chain combines TRBV29-1 with TRBJ2-1; 10 bases match TRBD2. The closer fit of TRBJ2-7 to the DNA end suggests the J call may be wrong. Germline CDR1 and CDR2: SQVTM and ANQGSEA. This CDR3 contains 16 residues. The chain's CDR3 is CSVQTDLAGANNEQYF. The CDR3 bases are TGCAGCGTCCAGACGGACCTAGCGGGGGCAAACAATGAGCAGTACTTC.

Only a few counts were recorded for this clonotype. The chain employs TRBV6-5 and TRBJ1-5; tentatively, D is TRBD1 (6 bases). The CDR3 totals 15 residues. The germline gives CDR1 MNHEY, CDR2 SVGAGI. The ends were cut back, 4 bases at V and 6 bases at J, with 16 bases in the middle. As DNA, the CDR3 is TGTGCCAGCAGTTCCCTGACAGGAGGGGGTCAGCCCCAGCATTTT. This sequence encodes CASSSLTGGGQPQHF.

The V gene is TRBV2, the J gene TRBJ1-5; D may be TRBD1 (6 bases). The CDR3 covers 16 residues. CDR1 and CDR2 from the germline V gene are SNHLY and FYNNEI. V gave up 4 bases and J gave up 0 bases, with 13 bases separating them. CDR3 DNA: TGTGCCAGCAGTGGGGGGGGCGTCTATAGCAATCAGCCCCAGCATTTT. Amino acids: CASSGGGVYSNQPQHF.

The rearrangement joins TRBV28 to TRBJ2-1; maybe TRBD1 (6 bases). Per the germline V gene, CDR1 is MDHEN and CDR2 is SYDVKM. Trimming removed 6 bases at V and 3 bases at J, with 15 bases between. The CDR3 contains 15 residues. The CDR3 coding sequence is TGTGCCAGCAGCCCCTTAGGGGGAGACTACAATGAGCAGTTCTTC. Amino acid sequence: CASSPLGGDYNEQFF.

The chain uses TRBV6-5 and TRBJ2-6; 7 bases align to TRBD1. V gave up 0 bases and J gave up 2 bases; unmatched junction bases: 7. Germline loops: CDR1 MNHEY, CDR2 SVGAGI. The CDR3 is made up of 18 amino acids. CDR3 sequence: CASSYSPGGKAGANVLTF. The CDR3 DNA is TGTGCCAGCAGTTACTCTCCAGGGGGAAAGGCTGGGGCCAACGTCCTGACTTTC.

The V and J genes are TRBV6-5 and TRBJ2-5, with 13 bases lining up with TRBD2. The end of the DNA fits TRBJ2-7 better, so the J call may be wrong. The CDR3 sequence is 14 residues long. Germline-derived CDR1 and CDR2 are MNHEY and SVGAGI. The CDR3 here is CASRTSGRTYEQYF. CDR3 DNA: TGTGCCAGCAGGACTAGCGGGAGGACGTACGAGCAGTACTTC.

The V gene is TRBV6-2 or TRBV6-3, the J gene TRBJ2-7; 9 positions agree with TRBD2. Per the germline V gene, CDR1 is MNHEY and CDR2 is SVGEGT. Trimming took 4 bases from V and 7 from J; bases not matched to a gene: 8. The CDR3 is 14 amino acids. The CDR3 nucleotides read TGTGCCAGCAGTTCAAACAGACTAGCGGATGAGCAGTACTTC. Amino acid sequence: CASSSNRLADEQYF.

This clonotype was picked up a small number of times. The chain links TRBV4-2 to TRBJ2-7, with 7 bases aligning to TRBD1. The CDR3 has 15 residues. The J segment lost 2 bases and the V segment lost 3 bases, leaving 7 bases of the junction unmatched. The V gene's germline CDR1 is LGHNA and CDR2 YNFKEQ. CDR3 in DNA: TGTGCCAGCAGCCAGGACAGGACTCTAGCCTACGAGCAGTACTTC. Translated, it gives CASSQDRTLAYEQYF.

The chain uses TRBV7-2 and TRBJ2-7; D gene unclear. The germline V gene encodes CDR1 SGHTA and CDR2 FQGNSA. The V end was cut by 5 bases, the J end by 7 bases, with 9 bases between. The CDR3 length is 11 residues. CDR3 protein: CASSPSWEQYF. The CDR3 DNA follows: TGTGCCAGCAGCCCGAGTTGGGAGCAGTACTTC.

V gene TRBV5-5 combines with J gene TRBJ2-5, with D perhaps matching TRBD1 (6 bases). The J call may be wrong; the DNA end is better matched by TRBJ2-7. This CDR3 region has 13 residues. Germline V gene data show CDR1 as SGHKS and CDR2 as YYEKEE (reference sequence). CDR3 sequence: CASSLATGPEQYF. In nucleotides, the CDR3 is TGTGCCAGCAGCTTGGCTACAGGGCCCGAGCAGTACTTC.

This clonotype was counted a single time. The chain couples TRBV10-3 to TRBJ2-5; maybe TRBD1 (6 bases). The closer fit of TRBJ2-7 to the DNA end suggests the J call may be wrong. CDR1 and CDR2 from the germline V gene are ENHRY and SYGVKD. The CDR3 has 14 amino acids. CDR3 in DNA: TGTGCCATCAGTGAGTCCGGGGACACCGGCGAGCAGTACTTC. This gives the protein CAISESGDTGEQYF.

The chain links TRBV9 to TRBJ2-3; D unresolved. Germline CDR1 SGDLS, CDR2 YYNGEE. V was pared by 4 bases and J by 0 bases, with 12 bases between. The length of the CDR3 is 15 residues. The CDR3 sequence is CASSTRSTSTDTQYF. The CDR3 nucleotides read TGTGCCAGCAGCACCAGGTCCACTAGCACAGATACGCAGTATTTT.

The chain is built from TRBV2 and TRBJ1-6; possible D gene TRBD1, 6 bases. Germline loops: CDR1 SNHLY, CDR2 FYNNEI. This CDR3 has 16 amino acids. With 8 bases removed from V and 1 base from J, the gap between germline ends came to 15 bases. This CDR3 reads CASVLQGRSYNSPLHF. As DNA, the CDR3 is TGTGCCAGCGTCCTGCAGGGGAGGTCCTATAATTCACCCCTCCACTTT. The variable domain in full, completed from reference TRBV2 and TRBJ1-6, reads EPEVTQTPSHQVTQMGQEVILRCVPISNHLYFYWYRQILGQKVEFLVSFYNNEISEKSEIFDDQFSVERPDGSNFTLKIRSTKLEDSAMYFCASVLQGRSYNSPLHFGNGTRLTVT.

This chain joins TRBV11-2 and TRBJ1-1; 9 bases align to TRBD1. CDR1 is SGHAT, CDR2 FQNNGV, per germline. This CDR3 contains 15 residues. Germline trimming cut 8 bases from V and 7 bases from J; bases unmatched to any gene: 14. CDR3 sequence: CASGSTGTGMNEAFF. In DNA form, the CDR3 reads TGTGCCAGCGGCTCTACCGGGACAGGGATGAATGAAGCTTTCTTT.

The chain carries TRBV6-2 or TRBV6-3 and TRBJ2-5; tentatively, D is TRBD2 (5 bases). Germline V gene sequence: CDR1 MNHEY, CDR2 SVGEGT. The CDR3 extends over 13 amino acids. V was shortened by 7 bases and J by 0 bases, with 9 bases between the two germline ends. DNA of the CDR3: TGTGCCAGCACGGACTTTCACCAAGAGACCCAGTACTTC. This codes for CASTDFHQETQYF.

This clonotype came up a few times. The V and J genes are TRBV4-1 and TRBJ1-2; D remains ambiguous. Germline CDR1 MGHRA, CDR2 YSYEKL. V lost 0 bases, J lost 2 bases, and 7 bases lay in between. This CDR3 spans 14 amino acids. The CDR3 reads CASSQDTANYGYTF. The CDR3 nucleotides read TGCGCCAGCAGCCAAGACACGGCCAACTATGGCTACACCTTC.

The chain combines TRBV12-3 or TRBV12-4 with TRBJ2-7; 7 bases are a match to TRBD2. The CDR3 runs 16 residues. Germline trimming cut 3 bases from V and 2 bases from J; bases unmatched to any gene: 10. In nucleotides, the CDR3 is TGTGCCAGCAGTTTGTCGTCTAGCGGAGGAACCTACGAGCAGTACTTC. This translates into CASSLSSSGGTYEQYF.

The rearrangement uses TRBV7-2 and TRBJ2-3; a weak D match, TRBD1 (5 bases). Trimming shortened V by 0 bases and J by 4 bases, and 14 bases separated the two germline ends. The germline CDR1 and CDR2 sequences are SGHTA and FQGNSA. The CDR3 spans 16 residues. CDR3 nucleotide sequence: TGTGCCAGCAGCTTAGCTTGGGGCAGGCGATCAGATACGCAGTATTTT. Residues: CASSLAWGRRSDTQYF.

The rearrangement joins TRBV2 to TRBJ2-1; 7 bases match TRBD1. The CDR3 runs 15 residues. J lost 4 bases, V lost 6 bases, and 9 bases had no gene match. Germline-derived CDR1 and CDR2 are SNHLY and FYNNEI. This CDR3 reads CASRNRDSDYNEQFF. CDR3 in DNA: TGTGCCAGCAGGAACCGGGACAGTGATTACAATGAGCAGTTCTTC.